The rows below give T cell receptor beta chains drawn from one sample of a study of blood T cell repertoires in COVID-19. Assay used: immunoSEQ multiplex PCR; TCRdb lists only in-frame clones, some missing. The sample consists of 240,000 or so clones, about 83% of them appearing once. The sequenced sample consisted of PBMCs or T cells enriched from blood (not recorded which). These receptors came from a woman in her 50s who had recovered from COVID-19. CDR3s include the opening cysteine and the closing phenylalanine or tryptophan. Fields, in order: clone size, V gene, D gene, J gene, CDR3 DNA, CDR3 protein. D genes are given only for firm matches. The size entry is marked missing in some rows and otherwise reads once, few, many or a size class.

.	TRBV7-2	TRBD1	TRBJ1-5	TGTGCCAGCAGCTGGGACAGATATCAGCCCCAGCATTTT	CASSWDRYQPQHF
.	TRBV7-8	TRBD2	TRBJ2-5	TGTGCCAGCAGCTTAGGTAGCGGGAGGTGGGAGACCCAGTACTTC	CASSLGSGRWETQYF
.	TRBV2	TRBD2	TRBJ2-3	TGTGCCAGCAGTGTCGCGGGGGTCACAGATACGCAGTATTTT	CASSVAGVTDTQYF
.	TRBV7-8	TRBD1	TRBJ1-2	TGTGCCAGCAGCACCCGGACAGGGACCTATGGCTACACCTTC	CASSTRTGTYGYTF
.	TRBV10-3	TRBD1	TRBJ2-7	TGTGCCATATGGGAGACAGGGTACTACGAGCAGTACTTC	CAIWETGYYEQYF
.	TRBV6-2/TRBV6-3	TRBD2	TRBJ2-1	TGTGCCAGCAGTTCCTTAGCGGGGGGGCCCAATGAGCAGTTCTTC	CASSSLAGGPNEQFF
.	TRBV4-3	.	TRBJ1-2	TGCGCCAGCAGCCAAGTCCCCCCAGGCTATGGCTACACCTTC	CASSQVPPGYGYTF
.	TRBV12-3/TRBV12-4	.	TRBJ1-2	TGTGCCAGCAGTTCTCAGTCTAACTATGGCTACACCTTC	CASSSQSNYGYTF
.	TRBV9	.	TRBJ2-2	TGTGCCAGCAGCGTCACTGGCGGGGAGCTGTTTTTT	CASSVTGGELFF
.	TRBV18	.	TRBJ2-7	TGTGCCAGCTCACCTGTCGAAGGTGGGGGACTGCCATCTGAGCAGTACTTC	CASSPVEGGGLPSEQYF
.	TRBV18	TRBD2	TRBJ2-3	TGTGCCAGCTCACCGCGAGCGGGGCTCACAGATACGCAGTATTTT	CASSPRAGLTDTQYF
few	TRBV3-1/TRBV3-2	TRBD1	TRBJ2-2	TGTGCCAGCAGCCAACAGGGGGCTAGAGGCGGGGAGCTGTTTTTT	CASSQQGARGGELFF
.	TRBV5-1	.	TRBJ1-6	TGCGCCAGCAGCTTGGAGCAGGGTGATTCACCCCTCCACTTT	CASSLEQGDSPLHF
.	TRBV5-1	TRBD1	TRBJ2-7	TGCGCCAGCAGCAGGGGGTCGGGACAGAACTACGAGCAGTACTTC	CASSRGSGQNYEQYF
.	TRBV11-3	TRBD2	TRBJ2-5	TGTGCCAGCCGCTTAGGCACTAGCGGGGGAGAGACCCAGTACTTC	CASRLGTSGGETQYF
.	TRBV7-7	.	TRBJ2-3	TGTGCTAGCAGCAAAGGGGTTGGTTCCACAGATACGCAGTATTTT	CASSKGVGSTDTQYF
.	TRBV9	TRBD2	TRBJ2-2	TGTGCCAGCAGAGACGACACTAGCGGGGGAAACACCGGGGAGCTGTTTTTT	CASRDDTSGGNTGELFF
.	TRBV10-3	TRBD2	TRBJ2-7	TGTGCCATCAGCCTAGGGACTAGCGGGAGCTACGAGCAGTACTTC	CAISLGTSGSYEQYF
.	TRBV14	.	TRBJ1-6	TGTGCCAGCAGCCAAGTGAGGAATAATTCACCCCTCCACTTT	CASSQVRNNSPLHF
.	TRBV3-1/TRBV3-2	.	TRBJ1-2	TGTGCCAGCAGCCAGCTCGCGGGGACGAGCTATGGCTACACCTTC	CASSQLAGTSYGYTF
.	TRBV7-3	.	TRBJ1-1	TGTGCCAGCAGCCTAACTCCCGGAGGAAACAAAGCTTTCTTT	CASSLTPGGNKAFF
.	TRBV7-9	.	TRBJ1-2	TGTGCCAGCAGCTCCCTCGCGGTATCCTATGGCTACACCTTC	CASSSLAVSYGYTF
.	TRBV4-1	.	TRBJ1-4	TGCGCCAGCAGCCAAGATGCTCTGGGGGGTAATGAAAAACTGTTTTTT	CASSQDALGGNEKLFF
once	TRBV19	TRBD2	TRBJ2-2	TGTGCCAGTAGAAAACTAGCGGGAGGGCCGAACACCGGGGAGCTGTTTTTT	CASRKLAGGPNTGELFF
.	TRBV4-3	TRBD1	TRBJ2-1	TGCGCCAGCAGCCAGCGACAGGGGCCCCATGAGCAGTTCTTC	CASSQRQGPHEQFF
.	TRBV7-3	.	TRBJ1-1	TGTGCCAGCAGTCCCACTTTCGGGGGTAAGAGCACTGAAGCTTTCTTT	CASSPTFGGKSTEAFF
.	TRBV9	.	TRBJ1-6	TGTGCCAGCAGCATGGGGGGTGGCCGGCAAGGGCGAGGTTCCTATAATTCACCCCTCCACTTT	CASSMGGGRQGRGSYNSPLHF